This T cell receptor beta chain was observed in a study of blood T cell repertoires in COVID-19. Across the study: Researchers got acute and convalescent COVID-19 samples from the United States, Italy and Spain. T cells, B-cell-depleted T cells, or PBMCs supplied cDNA or gDNA.

Germline V gene sequence: CDR1 SGHTA, CDR2 FQGTGA. Trimming left V 5 bases short and J 2 bases short, with 9 bases between. The CDR3 sequence is 13 residues long. Those enrolled in Seattle joined during active infection and were followed longitudinally afterward. Original analysis: Amplification with reference gene primers provided the estimates of nucleated cell counts. Assay used: immunoSEQ multiplex PCR; TCRdb lists only in-frame clones, some missing. The V and J calls and clone size were taken over from that table, and D and trimming were inferred from the DNA. The sample lists a few hundred thousand clones; nearly 90% were seen once.

Source material: peripheral blood. The gene calls are TRBV7-3 and TRBJ1-1; D unresolved. The sequence was obtained from a woman aged 60-70 years with COVID-19, enrolled during active disease. This CDR3 reads CASSQQRNTEAFF. The CDR3 region has the DNA TGTGCCAGCAGCCAGCAGCGTAACACTGAAGCTTTCTTT.